These 19 T cell receptor beta chains came from one sample sequenced in a study of T-cell memory formation after mild COVID-19. TCRdb used MiXCR to reprocess the 5' RACE reads, holding one entry per CDR3 protein. Of approximately 490,000 distinct CDR3 sequences in the sample, 20% are singletons; the top ten hold about 12%. The source material was PBMCs or a T cell subset sorted from them (not recorded which). These receptors were collected from an adult woman who had mild COVID-19 (a few samples of this study predate the infection). Cell type and time point are not known.

The chain joins TRBV5-1 to TRBJ2-1, with D perhaps being TRBD1 or TRBD2 (5 bases each). V shed 4 bases and J shed 5 bases, with 13 bases lying between them. Germline assignment: CDR1 SGHRS and CDR2 YFSETQ. This CDR3 is 14 amino acids long. This CDR3 reads CASSPGPENNEQFF. The CDR3 bases are TGCGCCAGCAGCCCGGGACCAGAAAACAATGAGCAGTTCTTC.

This clonotype was seen a few times. V usage is TRBV11-2 and J usage is TRBJ2-5; 9 nucleotides agree with TRBD2. CDR3 length: 17 residues. The germline CDR1 and CDR2 sequences are SGHAT and FQNNGV. The V gene end was trimmed by 1 base and the J gene end by 2 bases; junction bases not matched to a gene: 8. The CDR3 region has the DNA TGTGCCAGCAGCTTAGTCCCAGCGGGAGGTTTACAAGAGACCCAGTACTTC. It encodes CASSLVPAGGLQETQYF.

V gene TRBV10-3 combines with J gene TRBJ2-5; D possibly corresponds to TRBD2 (6 bases). Trimming shortened V by 9 bases and J by 4 bases, and 12 bases separated the two germline ends. This CDR3 has 12 amino acids. Germline CDR1 and CDR2: ENHRY and SYGVKD. The CDR3 here is CAINSGRETQYF. The CDR3 nucleotides are TGTGCCATTAATAGCGGACGAGAGACCCAGTACTTC.

The table lists this clonotype with a few counts. The rearrangement joins TRBV12-3 or TRBV12-4 to TRBJ2-5; the match to TRBD2 covers 10 bases. The CDR3 consists of 14 residues. With 6 bases clipped from V and 4 bases from J, the junction kept 5 bases outside the gene matches. CDR3 sequence: CASRPSGRGETQYF. The CDR3 DNA sequence: TGTGCCAGCAGACCTAGCGGGAGAGGAGAGACCCAGTACTTC.

This clonotype occurred a few times. The chain has TRBV2 and TRBJ2-1; no clear D. Between the trimmed V and J ends, which lost 8 bases and 6 bases, there was a span of 8 bases. CDR3 size: 11 residues. The germline V gene encodes CDR1 SNHLY and CDR2 FYNNEI. Here the CDR3 DNA reads TGTGCCAGCGACCGCGTCAATGAGCAGTTCTTC. The encoded protein is CASDRVNEQFF.

The rearrangement uses TRBV12-3 or TRBV12-4 and TRBJ2-7; TRBD1 agrees at 8 bases. The trim removed 6 bases at V and 3 bases at J, leaving 10 bases unmatched. The CDR3 has 15 residues. The DNA for the CDR3 is TGTGCCAGCAGACTCGGACAGGGCGTTTTCTACGAGCAGTACTTC. This gives the protein CASRLGQGVFYEQYF.

The chain recombines TRBV6-4 with TRBJ2-1; unclear D gene. The CDR3 runs 13 residues. Trimming stripped 4 bases from V and 9 bases from J, with 13 bases between. CDR1 is MRHNA, CDR2 SNTAGT, per germline. The CDR3, as DNA: TGTGCCAGCAGTGTGGGGTCGCCGGCTGAGCAGTTCTTC. This sequence encodes CASSVGSPAEQFF.

CDR3 sequence reads: CASGRISNQPQHF. CDR3 DNA sequence: TGTGCCTCGGGCAGGATTAGCAATCAGCCCCAGCATTTT. J is TRBJ1-5 and V is TRBV6-5; D unclear. The CDR3 spans 13 residues. CDR1 is MNHEY, CDR2 SVGAGI, per germline. Trimming removed 11 bases from V and 0 bases from J, with 11 bases in between.

The V and J genes are TRBV12-3 or TRBV12-4 and TRBJ1-2; no reliable D call. The length of the CDR3 is 14 residues. The V and J ends lost 6 bases and 3 bases respectively, with 14 bases between them. CDR3 coding DNA: TGTGCCAGCAGGGCAGGATTTGGGGACTATGGCTACACCTTC. Protein sequence: CASRAGFGDYGYTF.

The V call is TRBV7-2, the J call TRBJ2-5; D gene ambiguous. The germline CDR1 and CDR2 sequences are SGHTA and FQGNSA. The CDR3 runs to 13 residues. Trimming shortened V by 4 bases and J by 5 bases, and 11 bases separated the two germline ends. The CDR3 is CASSSTRLETQYF. The DNA of the CDR3 is TGTGCCAGCAGCTCAACGCGGCTGGAGACCCAGTACTTC.

The J gene is TRBJ2-3, the V gene TRBV7-3, with D maybe TRBD2 (5 bases). This CDR3 spans 14 amino acids. The germline V gene encodes CDR1 SGHTA and CDR2 FQGTGA. The V and J ends lost 2 bases and 3 bases respectively, with 9 bases between them. CDR3: CASSLLTGTDTQYF. CDR3 DNA: TGTGCCAGCAGCTTATTGACGGGGACAGATACGCAGTATTTT.

V is TRBV6-2 or TRBV6-3 and J is TRBJ2-2; no reliable D call. V gave up 6 bases and J gave up 6 bases, with 5 bases separating them. The CDR3 has 11 amino acids. Germline V gives CDR1 MNHEY, CDR2 SVGEGT. The CDR3 reads CASRVPGELFF. CDR3 nucleotide sequence: TGTGCCAGCAGGGTCCCCGGGGAGCTGTTTTTT.

V is TRBV29-1 and J is TRBJ2-1; D might be TRBD1 or TRBD2, each matching 5 bases. Germline values: CDR1 SQVTM, CDR2 ANQGSEA. The CDR3 extends over 14 amino acids. V lost 8 bases, J lost 3 bases, and 17 bases lay in between. The CDR3 sequence is CSINKGRGYNEQFF. The CDR3 bases are TGCAGCATTAATAAGGGACGGGGCTACAATGAGCAGTTCTTC.

V gene TRBV7-8 combines with J gene TRBJ1-6; D perhaps matches TRBD1 (5 bases). Trimming left V 7 bases short and J 1 base short, with 14 bases between. CDR1 is SGHVS, CDR2 FQNEAQ, per germline. CDR3 length: 16 residues. The CDR3: CASTPLGGSYNSPLHF. CDR3 sequence (DNA): TGTGCCAGCACTCCCCTCGGGGGATCCTATAATTCACCCCTCCACTTT.

The chain joins TRBV12-3 or TRBV12-4 to TRBJ2-2; 8 positions agree with TRBD1. This CDR3 is built from 18 residues. J was trimmed by 2 bases and V by 3 bases; bases with no gene match: 11. CDR3: CASSFSLRQGSNTGELFF. In nucleotides, the CDR3 is TGTGCCAGCAGTTTCAGTTTGAGACAGGGGAGCAACACCGGGGAGCTGTTTTTT.

This clonotype occurred a few times. DNA for the CDR3: TGCGCCAGCAGCTTGGCTGAATGGAGGGTAGGACTCAGGGATACGCAGTATTTT. Its translation: CASSLAEWRVGLRDTQYF. The chain links TRBV5-1 to TRBJ2-3; D may be TRBD2 (6 bases). Germline CDR1 reads SGHRS; CDR2 reads YFSETQ. The CDR3 spans 18 residues. Trimming took off 0 bases at V and 6 bases at J, with 23 bases between the two ends.

This rearrangement joins TRBV7-9 to TRBJ1-3, with 7 bases identical to TRBD1. Germline CDR1 is SEHNR and CDR2 is FQNEAQ (reference sequence). This CDR3 has 18 residues. V shed 7 bases, J shed 0 bases, and the junction held 15 bases outside the gene matches. The DNA of the CDR3 is TGTGCCAGCATCCGAATCCCCGGGACAGCGGGCTCTGGAAACACCATATATTTT. Translating gives CASIRIPGTAGSGNTIYF.

The chain recombines TRBV20-1 with TRBJ2-3; TRBD2 is a possible D gene (5 bases). The V gene lost 3 bases and the J gene lost 0 bases, with 13 bases spanning the gap. This CDR3 spans 15 amino acids. Germline CDR1 is DFQATT and CDR2 is SNEGSKA (reference sequence). The CDR3 DNA is TGCAGTGCTAGGTCGACGGGAAGAAGCACAGATACGCAGTATTTT. Translated, it gives CSARSTGRSTDTQYF.

Only a few counts were recorded for this clonotype. The chain is built from TRBV10-3 and TRBJ2-3; D is uncertain. The V end lost 3 bases, the J end lost 5 bases, and 15 bases lay between the germline ends. The CDR3 extends over 15 amino acids. Looked up from germline, CDR1 is ENHRY and CDR2 is SYGVKD. CDR3 sequence reads: CAISDGSQVIDTQYF. In nucleotides, the CDR3 is TGTGCCATCAGTGACGGTAGCCAGGTCATAGATACGCAGTATTTT.